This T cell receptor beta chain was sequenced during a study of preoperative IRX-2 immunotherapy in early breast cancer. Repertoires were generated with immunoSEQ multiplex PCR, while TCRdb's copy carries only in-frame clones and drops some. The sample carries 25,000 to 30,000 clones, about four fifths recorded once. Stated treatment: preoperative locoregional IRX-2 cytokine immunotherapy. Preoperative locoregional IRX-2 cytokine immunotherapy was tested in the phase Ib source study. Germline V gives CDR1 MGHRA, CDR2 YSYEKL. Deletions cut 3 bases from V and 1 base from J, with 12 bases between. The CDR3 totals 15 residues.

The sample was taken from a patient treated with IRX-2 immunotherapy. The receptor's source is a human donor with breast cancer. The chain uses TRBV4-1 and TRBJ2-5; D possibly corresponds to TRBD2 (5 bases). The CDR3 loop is CASSQLAAVQETQYF. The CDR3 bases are TGCGCCAGCAGCCAGCTTGCAGCGGTCCAAGAGACCCAGTACTTC.